These 12 T cell receptor beta chains originate from one sample sequenced in a study of beta chain bispecific antibodies for T cell cancers. Study findings and constraints: Most targeted TRBV signal came from the leukemia cell line cells, not normal T cells.

From the 5' RACE reads, TCRdb called clonotypes with MiXCR, one entry per CDR3 protein. Of 15,000 to 20,000 distinct CDR3 sequences in the sample, approximately 2% were seen once. These receptors are not linked to any known antigen. T cells were expanded from blood mononuclear cells for 3 to 4 days with anti-CD3 OKT3 or CD3/CD28 beads. Sequencing was performed on healthy donor T cells cultured with leukemia cells. These receptors were collected from a human donor in good health. Some clones in this sample may be carry-over from other donors' samples.

In this sample, this clonotype is medium-sized. The chain is built from TRBV20-1 and TRBJ2-5; possible D gene TRBD2, 5 bases. This CDR3 region has 11 residues. CDR1 and CDR2 from the germline V gene are DFQATT and SNEGSKA (reference sequence). V gave up 3 bases and J gave up 5 bases, with 7 bases separating them. The chain's CDR3 is CSASRRETQYF. The DNA of the CDR3 is TGCAGTGCTAGTAGGAGGGAGACCCAGTACTTC.

This clonotype showed up many times. The rearrangement joins TRBV5-4 to TRBJ1-2; a weak D match, TRBD1 (5 bases). V was cut by 0 bases and J by 7 bases, with 13 bases left in between. From germline, CDR1 is SGHNT and CDR2 YYREEE (reference sequence). The CDR3 runs 14 residues. The CDR3 sequence is CASSLAVGGGGYTF. CDR3 coding DNA: TGTGCCAGCAGCTTGGCCGTGGGGGGAGGTGGCTACACCTTC.

This clonotype showed up many times. The chain recombines TRBV27 with TRBJ1-1, with 7 bases matching TRBD1. V was pared by 3 bases and J by 4 bases, with 5 bases of the junction left unmatched. CDR1 is MNHEY and CDR2 is SMNVEV in the germline V gene (reference sequence). This CDR3 contains 14 residues. The CDR3 spells CASSFRTGATEAFF. CDR3 nucleotide sequence: TGTGCCAGCAGTTTCCGAACAGGGGCCACTGAAGCTTTCTTT.

This clonotype was seen repeatedly, ten times or more. J is TRBJ1-1 and V is TRBV15; D gene unclear. This CDR3 has 14 amino acids. Germline V lookup: CDR1 LNHNV, CDR2 YYDKDF (reference sequence). Trimming stripped 5 bases from V and 3 bases from J, with 13 bases between. The CDR3 loop is CATSYVRGYTEAFF. Written as DNA, the CDR3 is TGTGCCACCAGCTACGTACGGGGATACACTGAAGCTTTCTTT.

The sample holds many counts of this clonotype. In DNA, the CDR3 is TGTGCCAGCAGTTTCTCGGGCAAAAACATTCAGTACTTC. It encodes CASSFSGKNIQYF. The chain carries TRBV27 and TRBJ2-4; D is ambiguous. The CDR3 extends over 13 amino acids. With 3 bases removed from V and 3 bases from J, the gap between germline ends came to 6 bases. Germline-derived CDR1 and CDR2 are MNHEY and SMNVEV (reference sequence).

This clonotype has ten or more counts. V is TRBV20-1 and J is TRBJ1-2; perhaps TRBD1 as D (6 bases). Looked up from germline, CDR1 is DFQATT and CDR2 is SNEGSKA (reference sequence). Trimming removed 5 bases from V and 1 base from J, with 8 bases in between. There are 12 residues in the CDR3. The CDR3 spells CSASGVNYGYTF. DNA of the CDR3: TGCAGTGCTTCAGGGGTTAACTATGGCTACACCTTC.

This clonotype is deemed medium-sized. The chain carries TRBV7-3 and TRBJ2-2, with TRBD1 matching 9 bases. Germline V gene data show CDR1 as SGHTA and CDR2 as FQGTGA. Trimming removed 5 bases from V and 8 bases from J; junction bases left unmatched: 6. This CDR3 has 14 amino acids. As DNA, the CDR3 is TGTGCCAGCAGCCCCGGGACAGGGACAGGGGAGCTGTTTTTT. It translates to CASSPGTGTGELFF.

This clonotype counts as large. The CDR3 nucleotides read TGTGCCAGCAGCCGCACCAGCGGGGGCGGAAGAGATACGCAGTATTTT. It yields the protein CASSRTSGGGRDTQYF. This chain uses TRBV3-1 with TRBJ2-3; 8 bases match TRBD2. With 4 bases clipped from V and 5 bases from J, the junction kept 11 bases outside the gene matches. Germline V CDR1 and CDR2: LGHDT, YNNKEL (reference sequence). This CDR3 has 16 residues.

There are many counts of this clonotype. The chain carries TRBV20-1 and TRBJ1-2, with unresolved D. The CDR3 sequence is 15 residues long. V lost 6 bases to trimming and J lost 0 bases, with 17 bases between them. CDR1 and CDR2 from the germline V gene are DFQATT and SNEGSKA (reference sequence). CDR3 nucleotide sequence: TGCAGTGCCATCCACCACCTCGGCTCTAACTATGGCTACACCTTC. Its protein product is CSAIHHLGSNYGYTF.

This clonotype was counted many times. CDR3 DNA sequence: TGTGCCAGCAGCTTAGGTGGGGGGGGCAGCGATGAGCAGTTCTTC. Protein product: CASSLGGGGSDEQFF. The V gene is TRBV11-2, the J gene TRBJ2-1; weak D call: TRBD2 (7 bases). The V gene lost 1 base and the J gene lost 8 bases, with 15 bases spanning the gap. The length of the CDR3 is 15 residues. CDR1 is SGHAT and CDR2 is FQNNGV in the germline V gene.

This clonotype has at least ten counts. The chain is built from TRBV30 and TRBJ2-1; D remains ambiguous. V was trimmed by 2 bases and J by 8 bases, leaving 13 bases between them. Germline assignment: CDR1 GTSNPN and CDR2 SVGIG (reference sequence). This CDR3 has 13 amino acids. This CDR3 is CAWSKIGRDEQFF. CDR3 DNA: TGTGCCTGGAGTAAAATCGGTCGCGATGAGCAGTTCTTC.

At least ten counts were recorded for this clonotype. DNA of the CDR3: TGCGCCAGCAGCCAAGATCTTCCAGGGAAGGACTATGGCTACACCTTC. Translation: CASSQDLPGKDYGYTF. This rearrangement joins TRBV4-1 to TRBJ1-2, with D maybe TRBD1 (5 bases). The CDR3 spans 16 residues. CDR1 and CDR2 from the germline V gene are MGHRA and YSYEKL. The V gene lost 0 bases and the J gene lost 3 bases, with 14 bases spanning the gap.